One and the same sample provided the 17 T cell receptor beta chains below, sequenced in a study of T cell responses to AZD1222 COVID-19 vaccine. TCRdb keeps only in-frame clones here, not all; method: immunoSEQ multiplex PCR. This sample has some 150,000 clones, with approximately 91% found just once. Here the sequenced sample was peripheral blood, taken 28 days after the second dose of the MenACWY control vaccine. The receptors were gathered from an adult who received the MenACWY meningococcal vaccine as a control.

The V and J genes are TRBV6-5 and TRBJ1-3, with D tentatively TRBD1 (6 bases). The V gene lost 1 base and the J gene lost 0 bases, with 10 bases spanning the gap. Germline V gives CDR1 MNHEY, CDR2 SVGAGI. There are 16 residues in the CDR3. The CDR3 sequence: CASSYYGGSSGNTIYF. In DNA form, the CDR3 reads TGTGCCAGCAGTTACTATGGGGGCAGCTCTGGAAACACCATATATTTT.

This chain uses TRBV7-2 with TRBJ2-1; 7 nucleotides align to TRBD2. From germline, CDR1 is SGHTA and CDR2 FQGNSA. The CDR3 length is 13 residues. V lost 3 bases to trimming and J lost 8 bases; unmatched junction nucleotides: 4. CDR3 in amino acids: CASSFWGGHEQFF. The CDR3 DNA sequence: TGTGCCAGCAGCTTCTGGGGAGGGCATGAGCAGTTCTTC.

The chain employs TRBV18 and TRBJ1-1, with unresolved D. Trimming left V 4 bases short and J 3 bases short, with 9 bases between. The CDR3 spans 13 residues. Germline V gene sequence: CDR1 KGHSH, CDR2 LQKENI. The CDR3 DNA sequence: TGTGCCAGCTCACAACACAAGGACACTGAAGCTTTCTTT. It codes for CASSQHKDTEAFF.

The chain couples TRBV7-3 to TRBJ1-2, with 9 nucleotides matching TRBD1. Germline loops: CDR1 SGHTA, CDR2 FQGTGA. Trimming took 5 bases from V and 2 from J; bases not matched to a gene: 3. The CDR3 has 14 amino acids. The CDR3, as DNA: TGTGCCAGCAGCCTCGGGACAGGGAACTATGGCTACACCTTC. Translated: CASSLGTGNYGYTF. The full variable domain, rest sourced from reference TRBV7-3 and TRBJ1-2, is GAGVSQTPSNKVTEKGKYVELRCDPISGHTALYWYRQSLGQGPEFLIYFQGTGAADDSGLPNDRFFAVRPEGSVSTLKIQRTERGDSAVYLCASSLGTGNYGYTFGSGTRLTVV.

This clone turned up a few times. J is TRBJ2-7 and V is TRBV5-1; the D gene is possibly TRBD1 (5 bases). The germline V gene encodes CDR1 SGHRS and CDR2 YFSETQ. The V end was cut by 1 base, the J end by 0 bases, with 11 bases between. CDR3 length equals 15 residues. The CDR3 DNA reads TGCGCCAGCAGCTTGTTGGAAGGACACTCCTACGAGCAGTACTTC. It translates to CASSLLEGHSYEQYF.

The V gene is TRBV5-4, the J gene TRBJ1-1; D gene unclear. The CDR3 spans 13 residues. V was pared by 5 bases and J by 8 bases, with 16 bases between. Germline V lookup: CDR1 SGHNT, CDR2 YYREEE (reference sequence). The DNA for the CDR3 is TGTGCCAGCAGATCTACAATACACTTGGAAGCTTTCTTT. This encodes CASRSTIHLEAFF.

This chain uses TRBV7-2 with TRBJ2-7; TRBD1 might be the D (6 bases). This CDR3 region has 13 residues. Trimming took 2 bases from V and 8 from J, leaving 13 bases between them. Germline V lookup: CDR1 SGHTA, CDR2 FQGNSA. CDR3: CASSLNREGQQYF. DNA of the CDR3: TGTGCCAGCAGCTTAAACAGGGAAGGGCAGCAGTACTTC.

The chain is built from TRBV5-1 and TRBJ2-1; D may correspond to TRBD1 or TRBD2 (7 bases each). V was shortened by 3 bases and J by 6 bases, with 19 bases between the two germline ends. Germline CDR1 is SGHRS and CDR2 is YFSETQ. The CDR3 runs 16 residues. DNA of the CDR3: TGCGCCAGCAGCTCCAGCAGGGGGGGGACCGTCAATGAGCAGTTCTTC. Residues: CASSSSRGGTVNEQFF.

J is TRBJ2-4 and V is TRBV6-6; D call uncertain. Germline-derived CDR1 and CDR2 are MNHNY and SVGAGI (reference sequence). V was trimmed by 2 bases and J by 7 bases, leaving 12 bases between them. The CDR3 has 14 residues. The CDR3 nucleotides read TGTGCCAGCAGTTACCTCCCCGGTGGTAACATTCAGTACTTC. It specifies CASSYLPGGNIQYF.

This clone occurred once. The J gene is TRBJ2-1, the V gene TRBV27; TRBD2 is a possible D gene (5 bases). The V end was cut by 5 bases, the J end by 8 bases, with 16 bases between. The germline gives CDR1 MNHEY, CDR2 SMNVEV (reference sequence). This CDR3 is built from 14 residues. DNA of the CDR3: TGTGCCAGCAGTCCCGCTGCGGGCAACTATGAGCAGTTCTTC. This encodes CASSPAAGNYEQFF.

The J gene is TRBJ1-1, the V gene TRBV7-2, with a possible D match to TRBD1 (5 bases). CDR1 is SGHTA and CDR2 is FQGNSA in the germline V gene. The germline V and J ends were trimmed by 5 bases and 4 bases, with 11 bases remaining between them. The CDR3 has 13 residues. The CDR3 DNA reads TGTGCCAGCAGCCCCAGGGAAGGCACTGAAGCTTTCTTT. Protein product: CASSPREGTEAFF.

This chain links TRBV27 with TRBJ2-7; 7 bases match TRBD2. CDR3 length: 13 residues. The V gene's germline CDR1 is MNHEY and CDR2 SMNVEV (reference sequence). V was pared by 6 bases and J by 2 bases, with 4 bases of the junction left unmatched. CDR3 amino acids: CASRPGGAYEQYF. CDR3 bases: TGTGCCAGCAGACCGGGGGGTGCCTACGAGCAGTACTTC.

The V call is TRBV6-5, the J call TRBJ2-7; 9 nucleotides agree with TRBD2. J lost 0 bases, V lost 8 bases, and 8 bases had no gene match. CDR3 length: 15 amino acids. The germline gives CDR1 MNHEY, CDR2 SVGAGI. The CDR3 is CASRVAGGSSYEQYF. CDR3 nucleotide sequence: TGTGCCAGCCGGGTGGCGGGGGGGAGCTCCTACGAGCAGTACTTC.

The chain joins TRBV7-3 to TRBJ2-7, with 7 bases fitting TRBD2. Germline CDR1 reads SGHTA; CDR2 reads FQGTGA. V gave up 1 base and J gave up 5 bases; unmatched junction bases: 5. The CDR3 contains 14 residues. In DNA form, the CDR3 reads TGTGCCAGCAGCTTAAATCCAGGGACTAACGAGCAGTACTTC. Protein sequence: CASSLNPGTNEQYF.

This clone was observed at least ten times. CDR3 loop: CAISETGTTEAFF. For the CDR3, the DNA is TGTGCCATCAGTGAAACAGGGACCACTGAAGCTTTCTTT. This chain links TRBV10-3 with TRBJ1-1; D perhaps matches TRBD1 (6 bases). This CDR3 contains 13 residues. Germline-derived CDR1 and CDR2 are ENHRY and SYGVKD. V shed 3 bases and J shed 4 bases, with 9 bases lying between them.

This sequence joins TRBV12-5 and TRBJ2-1; D is perhaps TRBD1 or TRBD2 (6 bases each). The CDR3 contains 14 residues. V lost 1 base, J lost 9 bases, and 13 bases lay in between. Germline CDR1 is LGHNT and CDR2 is FRNRAP. CDR3 residues: CASGLGSGAGEQFF. The CDR3 region has the DNA TGTGCTAGTGGTTTGGGTTCGGGGGCCGGTGAGCAGTTCTTC.

The chain carries TRBV7-2 and TRBJ1-2; possibly TRBD1 for D (6 bases). Trimming stripped 7 bases from V and 2 bases from J, with 29 bases between. CDR1 and CDR2 from the germline V gene are SGHTA and FQGNSA. CDR3 length: 19 residues. The CDR3 protein is CASIPRVPGWGQPNYGYTF. The CDR3, as DNA: TGTGCCAGCATTCCTAGGGTCCCAGGGTGGGGGCAACCGAACTATGGCTACACCTTC.